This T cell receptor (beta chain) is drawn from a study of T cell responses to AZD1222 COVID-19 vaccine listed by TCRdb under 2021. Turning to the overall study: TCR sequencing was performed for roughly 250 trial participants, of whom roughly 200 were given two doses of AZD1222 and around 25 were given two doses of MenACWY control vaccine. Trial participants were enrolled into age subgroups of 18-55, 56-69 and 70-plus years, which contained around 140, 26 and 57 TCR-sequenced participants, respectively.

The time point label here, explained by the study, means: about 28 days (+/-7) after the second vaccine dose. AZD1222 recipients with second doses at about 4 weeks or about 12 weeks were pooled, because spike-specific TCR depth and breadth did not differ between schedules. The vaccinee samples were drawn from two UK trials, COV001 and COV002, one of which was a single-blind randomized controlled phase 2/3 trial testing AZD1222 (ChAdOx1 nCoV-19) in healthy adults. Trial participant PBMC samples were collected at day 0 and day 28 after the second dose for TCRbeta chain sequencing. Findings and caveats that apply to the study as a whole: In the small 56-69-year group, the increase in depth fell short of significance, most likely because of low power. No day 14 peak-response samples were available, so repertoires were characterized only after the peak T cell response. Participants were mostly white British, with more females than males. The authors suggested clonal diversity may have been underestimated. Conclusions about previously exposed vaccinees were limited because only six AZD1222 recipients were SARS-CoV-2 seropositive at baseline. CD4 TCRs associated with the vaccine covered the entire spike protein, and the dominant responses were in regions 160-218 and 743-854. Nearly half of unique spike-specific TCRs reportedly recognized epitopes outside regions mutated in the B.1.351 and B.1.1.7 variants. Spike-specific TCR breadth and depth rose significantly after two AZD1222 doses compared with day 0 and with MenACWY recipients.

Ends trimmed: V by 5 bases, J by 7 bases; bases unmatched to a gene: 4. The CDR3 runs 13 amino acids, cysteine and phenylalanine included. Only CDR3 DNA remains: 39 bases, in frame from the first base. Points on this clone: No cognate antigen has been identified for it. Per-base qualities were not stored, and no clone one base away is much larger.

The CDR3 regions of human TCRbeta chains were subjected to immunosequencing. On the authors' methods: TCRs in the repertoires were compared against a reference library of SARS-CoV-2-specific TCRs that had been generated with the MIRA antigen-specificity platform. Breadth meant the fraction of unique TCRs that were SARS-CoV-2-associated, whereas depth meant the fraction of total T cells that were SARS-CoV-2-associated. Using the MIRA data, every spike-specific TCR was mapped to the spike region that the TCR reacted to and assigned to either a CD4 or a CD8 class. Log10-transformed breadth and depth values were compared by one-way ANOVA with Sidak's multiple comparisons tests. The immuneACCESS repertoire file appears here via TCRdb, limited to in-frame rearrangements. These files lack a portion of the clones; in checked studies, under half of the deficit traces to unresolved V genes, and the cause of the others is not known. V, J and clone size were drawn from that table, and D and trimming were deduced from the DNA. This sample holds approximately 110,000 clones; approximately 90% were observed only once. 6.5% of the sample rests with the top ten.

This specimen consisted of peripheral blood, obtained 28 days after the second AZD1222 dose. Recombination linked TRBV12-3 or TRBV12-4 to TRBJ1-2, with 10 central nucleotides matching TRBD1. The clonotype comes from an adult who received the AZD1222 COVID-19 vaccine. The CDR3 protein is CASSTRQGAGYTF. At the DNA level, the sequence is TGTGCCAGCAGTACACGACAGGGGGCTGGCTACACCTTC.